Following are 5 T cell receptor beta chains from one sample sequenced in a study of Ad26.COV2.S vaccination and SARS-CoV-2 variants. Clones were read by immunoSEQ multiplex PCR, and TCRdb kept only the in-frame ones, dropping some. The sample carries 360,000 or so clones, about 91% recorded once. This sample's treatment: roughly 20 received Ad26.COV2.S at low or high dose, single or two shots; 5 received placebo; per-sample allocation not given. The samples date from day 63 after the first vaccine or placebo injection. The sample here was peripheral blood, taken in a trial of Ad26.COV2.S vaccine versus placebo. Receptors were obtained from a person aged 18 to 65 who received the Ad26.COV2.S COVID-19 vaccine or a placebo.

This chain joins TRBV9 and TRBJ2-1; D could derive from TRBD1 or TRBD2 (5 bases each). Per germline, CDR1 SGDLS and CDR2 YYNGEE. The CDR3 contains 15 residues. V lost 2 bases and J lost 1, with 10 bases in between. The CDR3 spells CASSVLGASYNEQFF. The CDR3 DNA is TGTGCCAGCAGCGTCCTCGGGGCTTCCTACAATGAGCAGTTCTTC. The entire variable domain, with the rest obtained from reference TRBV9 and TRBJ2-1, is as follows: DSGVTQTPKHLITATGQRVTLRCSPRSGDLSVYWYQQSLDQGLQFLIQYYNGEERAKGNILERFSAQQFPDLHSELNLSSLELGDSALYFCASSVLGASYNEQFFGPGTRLTVL.

The rearrangement joins TRBV5-4 to TRBJ2-7; 10 nucleotides agree with TRBD2. Germline values: CDR1 SGHNT, CDR2 YYREEE (reference sequence). J was trimmed by 0 bases and V by 4 bases; bases with no gene match: 4. The CDR3 is 15 residues long. Here the CDR3 reads CASSGRTSGSYEQYF. The CDR3 DNA reads TGTGCCAGCAGCGGCCGGACTAGCGGCTCCTACGAGCAGTACTTC. Full variable domain (outside the CDR3, taken from reference TRBV5-4 and TRBJ2-7): ETGVTQSPTHLIKTRGQQVTLRCSSQSGHNTVSWYQQALGQGPQFIFQYYREEENGRGNFPPRFSGLQFPNYSSELNVNALELDDSALYLCASSGRTSGSYEQYFGPGTRLTVT.

This clone was found once. This sequence joins TRBV5-4 and TRBJ2-5; D is uncertain. Trimming stripped 1 base from V and 2 bases from J, with 12 bases between. The germline gives CDR1 SGHNT, CDR2 YYREEE (reference sequence). The length of the CDR3 is 15 residues. CDR3 residues: CASSLRLGAQETQYF. The CDR3 DNA follows: TGTGCCAGCAGCTTGCGGTTAGGAGCGCAAGAGACCCAGTACTTC.

This rearrangement joins TRBV4-1 to TRBJ1-2; D call uncertain. V was clipped by 5 bases and J by 8 bases, with 12 bases between them. The CDR3 spans 12 residues. Germline lookup yields CDR1 MGHRA and CDR2 YSYEKL. The CDR3 sequence: CASSGRVEGYTF. The CDR3 DNA reads as TGCGCCAGCAGCGGACGAGTGGAAGGCTACACCTTC.

J is TRBJ2-1 and V is TRBV7-9; D is undetermined. The CDR3 extends over 12 amino acids. The V gene's germline CDR1 is SEHNR and CDR2 FQNEAQ (reference sequence). V gave up 2 bases and J gave up 8 bases, with 7 bases separating them. The CDR3 here is CASSLTLDEQFF. DNA for the CDR3: TGTGCCAGCAGCTTAACGTTGGATGAGCAGTTCTTC.